A selection of T cell receptor beta chains follows, all from one sample in a study of cytomegalovirus exposure and HLA in healthy donors. Produced via immunoSEQ multiplex PCR; TCRdb's table is partial and in-frame only. The sample records roughly 150,000 clones, over 50% being singletons. The sequencing input was PBMCs. These receptor sequences come from a human donor in good health. CDR3s include the opening cysteine and the closing phenylalanine or tryptophan. A D gene is named only where the DNA matches it firmly. Size values are once, few and many counts, or a class for expanded clones, and some rows have none.

D gene | clone size | CDR3 length | J gene | V gene | CDR3 DNA | CDR3 protein
. | . | 16 | TRBJ1-1 | TRBV2 | TGTGCCAGCAGTTCCGGATGGTGGTCGGGGGACACTGAAGCTTTCTTT | CASSSGWWSGDTEAFF
. | . | 15 | TRBJ1-3 | TRBV11-3 | TGTGCCAGCAGCTTAGAATTAACCAGTGGAAACACCATATATTTT | CASSLELTSGNTIYF
. | . | 14 | TRBJ1-5 | TRBV18 | TGTGCCAGCTCACCACCAGGGGGAAATCAGCCCCAGCATTTT | CASSPPGGNQPQHF
TRBD1 | . | 15 | TRBJ2-5 | TRBV18 | TGTGCCAGCTCACCGGCTGGGACAGGGGGAGAGACCCAGTACTTC | CASSPAGTGGETQYF
TRBD1 | few | 14 | TRBJ2-7 | TRBV7-9 | TGTGCCAGCAGCCCCGGGACAGGGCAATACGAGCAGTACTTC | CASSPGTGQYEQYF
. | . | 12 | TRBJ1-2 | TRBV2 | TGTGCCAGCAGTGACAGGGACTATGGCTACACCTTC | CASSDRDYGYTF
. | once | 15 | TRBJ1-5 | TRBV28 | TGTGCCAGCAGTTTATCACGGGGTGGCAATCAGCCCCAGCATTTT | CASSLSRGGNQPQHF
TRBD2 | . | 16 | TRBJ2-3 | TRBV7-9 | TGTGCCAGCAGCTTTAATAGCGGGAGGGGCACAGATACGCAGTATTTT | CASSFNSGRGTDTQYF
TRBD2 | . | 19 | TRBJ2-3 | TRBV10-3 | TGTGCCATCCGAAGCGGGGGAGCGAGACCCCCCGCTAGCACAGATACGCAGTATTTT | CAIRSGGARPPASTDTQYF
TRBD1 | . | 17 | TRBJ2-2 | TRBV18 | TGTGCCAGCTCACCCCCTAACCAACAGGGGAGTGCCGGGGAGCTGTTTTTT | CASSPPNQQGSAGELFF
. | . | 15 | TRBJ1-2 | TRBV7-2 | TGTGCCAGCACCGCAAATAAGGGGGGGAACTATGGCTACACCTTC | CASTANKGGNYGYTF
. | . | 12 | TRBJ2-7 | TRBV7-9 | TGTGCCAGCAGCTCTTATTCCTACGAGCAGTACTTC | CASSSYSYEQYF
. | . | 12 | TRBJ1-2 | TRBV6-1 | TGTGCCAGCAGTTCGACAGAGTATGGCTACACCTTC | CASSSTEYGYTF
. | . | 13 | TRBJ2-1 | TRBV11-3 | TGTGCCAGCAGCTCAGTGCACTACAATGAGCAGTTCTTC | CASSSVHYNEQFF
TRBD2 | . | 14 | TRBJ2-1 | TRBV7-3 | TGTGCCAGCAGCCCCGGGACTAGCGGGTGGGGAAGGTTCTTC | CASSPGTSGWGRFF
TRBD1 | . | 16 | TRBJ1-2 | TRBV7-8 | TGTGCCAGCAGCTTAATCCTTGGGCAGGGGGGCTATGGCTACACCTTC | CASSLILGQGGYGYTF
TRBD1 | . | 15 | TRBJ2-1 | TRBV2 | TGTGCCAGCAGTCGGGACAGGGGACAGTACAATGAGCAGTTCTTC | CASSRDRGQYNEQFF
TRBD2 | once | 16 | TRBJ2-1 | TRBV9 | TGTGCCAGCAGCGGGGGGCCAGCGGGAGATCGTAATGAGCAGTTCTTC | CASSGGPAGDRNEQFF
. | . | 15 | TRBJ2-3 | TRBV7-9 | TGTGCCAGCAGCTTAGTTCCAGGGAAAAGAGATACGCAGTATTTT | CASSLVPGKRDTQYF
. | . | 17 | TRBJ1-3 | TRBV7-2 | TGTGCCAGCAGCTTAAGGCAGGGCGCGTTCTCTGGAAACACCATATATTTT | CASSLRQGAFSGNTIYF
. | . | 14 | TRBJ1-2 | TRBV5-4 | TGTGCCAGCAGCTTGGAAGGGGCCTACTATGGCTACACCTTC | CASSLEGAYYGYTF
. | . | 15 | TRBJ2-7 | TRBV5-6 | TGTGCCAGCAAAAGGCGGGACTGGGGCTCCTACGAGCAGTACTTC | CASKRRDWGSYEQYF
. | . | 20 | TRBJ2-1 | TRBV7-5 | TGTGCCAGAAGCCACCCCGGGACTAGCGGGAGGGTAGGGACCTACAATGAGCAGTTCTTC | CARSHPGTSGRVGTYNEQFF
. | few | 15 | TRBJ2-4 | TRBV19 | TGTGCCAGTAGCAGGGATTCCGGGGCCAAAAACATTCAGTACTTC | CASSRDSGAKNIQYF
. | . | 18 | TRBJ2-6 | TRBV27 | TGTGCCAGCAGTTTTCTCGGCCAGGCCATCTCTGGGGCCAACGTCCTGACTTTC | CASSFLGQAISGANVLTF
. | few | 15 | TRBJ2-5 | TRBV18 | TGTGCCAGCTCACCAATTAGCGCGGATCAAGAGACCCAGTACTTC | CASSPISADQETQYF
. | . | 15 | TRBJ1-5 | TRBV5-1 | TGCGCCAGCAGCTTCGGGGGGCTAGGGAATCAGCCCCAGCATTTT | CASSFGGLGNQPQHF
. | . | 14 | TRBJ2-7 | TRBV5-5 | TGTGCCAGCAGCCCCTCTACTATACAGGGTCGGGAATACTTC | CASSPSTIQGREYF
. | few | 14 | TRBJ2-7 | TRBV9 | TGTGCCAGCAGCGTAGCTACGAACTCCTACGAGCAGTACTTC | CASSVATNSYEQYF
. | . | 14 | TRBJ2-1 | TRBV21-1 | TGTGCCAGCAGTTATCTAGCGGGAAATAATGAGCAGTTCTTC | CASSYLAGNNEQFF
TRBD2 | once | 14 | TRBJ2-7 | TRBV7-6 | TGTGCCAGCAGCTTAAGCCGGGGCGGGGGGGAGCAGTACTTC | CASSLSRGGGEQYF
TRBD1 | . | 16 | TRBJ2-2 | TRBV15 | TGTGCCACCAGCAGAGGGGGACAGGGGGCGGTCGGGGAGCTGTTTTTT | CATSRGGQGAVGELFF
. | . | 14 | TRBJ2-7 | TRBV5-1 | TGCGCCAGCAGCTTGATCGGGAAGGCCTACGAGCAGTACTTC | CASSLIGKAYEQYF
TRBD2 | . | 15 | TRBJ2-1 | TRBV5-1 | TGCGCCAGCAGCCCGCCGGGACTAGCGGGGAGTGAGCAGTTCTTC | CASSPPGLAGSEQFF
. | . | 15 | TRBJ1-4 | TRBV2 | TGTGCCAGCAGTGCCCAAACAGGGAAGAATGAAAAACTGTTTTTT | CASSAQTGKNEKLFF
TRBD2 | few | 18 | TRBJ2-2 | TRBV7-8 | TGTGCCAGCAGCCCAAGGACTAGCGGGAGGGGGGTCGGCGGGGAGCTGTTTTTT | CASSPRTSGRGVGGELFF
TRBD1 | . | 14 | TRBJ2-3 | TRBV6-4 | TGTGCCAGCAAAATGGACAGGGCCACAGATACGCAGTATTTT | CASKMDRATDTQYF
TRBD2 | . | 15 | TRBJ2-3 | TRBV19 | TGTGCCAGTAGGGGGGCTAGCGGGAGGACAGATACGCAGTATTTT | CASRGASGRTDTQYF
. | . | 14 | TRBJ1-1 | TRBV7-8 | TGTGCCAGCACCGCCACGGAGGTGAACACTGAAGCTTTCTTT | CASTATEVNTEAFF
TRBD1 | . | 14 | TRBJ1-1 | TRBV7-9 | TGTGCCAGCAGCCAACAGGGGCCGCCGGTGGAAGCTTTCTTT | CASSQQGPPVEAFF
TRBD2 | . | 15 | TRBJ2-3 | TRBV9 | TGTGCCAGCAGCGGCGTAGCGGGAGTTGCAGATACGCAGTATTTT | CASSGVAGVADTQYF
. | . | 13 | TRBJ2-2 | TRBV5-1 | TGCGCCAGCAGCCCGGAGGGCACCGGGGAGCTGTTTTTT | CASSPEGTGELFF
TRBD2 | . | 14 | TRBJ2-1 | TRBV9 | TGTGCCAGCAGCGGCGGGAGGGCCGGGGGTGAGCAGTTCTTC | CASSGGRAGGEQFF
. | . | 14 | TRBJ2-3 | TRBV7-6 | TGTGCCAGCAGCTCGCATCCGGGGGCAGATACGCAGTATTTT | CASSSHPGADTQYF
. | once | 13 | TRBJ2-3 | TRBV12-5 | TGTGCTAGTGGTTTGGGCGAGGCAGATACGCAGTATTTT | CASGLGEADTQYF
. | few | 12 | TRBJ2-7 | TRBV5-1 | TGCGCCAGCAGCCTTTCTAGCTCCGAGCAGTACTTC | CASSLSSSEQYF
. | once | 15 | TRBJ1-2 | TRBV6-5 | TGTGCCAGCAGTCCAACAGGGTTACAGGCCTCCGGCTACACCTTC | CASSPTGLQASGYTF
TRBD1 | . | 15 | TRBJ1-2 | TRBV18 | TGTGCCAGCTCACCGAACCCAGGGGGCGCGGTTGGCTACACCTTC | CASSPNPGGAVGYTF